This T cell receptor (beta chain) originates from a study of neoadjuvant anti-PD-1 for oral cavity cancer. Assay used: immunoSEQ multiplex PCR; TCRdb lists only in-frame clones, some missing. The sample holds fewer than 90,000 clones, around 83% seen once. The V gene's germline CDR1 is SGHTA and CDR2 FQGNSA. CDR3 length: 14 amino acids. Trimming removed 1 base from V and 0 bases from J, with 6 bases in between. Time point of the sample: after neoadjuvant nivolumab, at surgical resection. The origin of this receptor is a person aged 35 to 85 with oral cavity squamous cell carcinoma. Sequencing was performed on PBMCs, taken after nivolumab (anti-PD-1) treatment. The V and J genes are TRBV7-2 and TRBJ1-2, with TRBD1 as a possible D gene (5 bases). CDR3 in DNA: TGTGCCAGCAGCTTAGGGACAACTAACTATGGCTACACCTTC. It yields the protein CASSLGTTNYGYTF.